Detailed here is one TCR beta chain. One end of the junction varies from germline; a read error may be responsible. The data were taken from a study of Ad26.COV2.S vaccination and SARS-CoV-2 variants. Study information: Within the COV1001 Ad26.COV2.S trial arm, the donor was enrolled.

This CDR3 has 11 residues. CDR1 and CDR2 (germline): SGHAT, FQNNGV. Treatment given: 15 to 20 received Ad26.COV2.S at low or high dose, single or two shots; about 5 received placebo; per-sample allocation not given. Specimens were obtained on day 63 following the first vaccine or placebo injection. This table comes from immunoSEQ multiplex PCR, and its TCRdb copy is limited to in-frame clones, with some not included. The table records around 340,000 clones, around 88% of them present only once. The material sequenced was peripheral blood, taken in a trial of Ad26.COV2.S vaccine versus placebo. The sequence was obtained from a person aged 18-65 years who received the Ad26.COV2.S COVID-19 vaccine or a placebo. The chain combines TRBV11-2 with TRBJ2-7; D uncertain. CDR3 nucleotides: TGTGCCAGCAGCTTAGTTGCCGGTTTGCACTTC. It encodes CASSLVAGLHF.